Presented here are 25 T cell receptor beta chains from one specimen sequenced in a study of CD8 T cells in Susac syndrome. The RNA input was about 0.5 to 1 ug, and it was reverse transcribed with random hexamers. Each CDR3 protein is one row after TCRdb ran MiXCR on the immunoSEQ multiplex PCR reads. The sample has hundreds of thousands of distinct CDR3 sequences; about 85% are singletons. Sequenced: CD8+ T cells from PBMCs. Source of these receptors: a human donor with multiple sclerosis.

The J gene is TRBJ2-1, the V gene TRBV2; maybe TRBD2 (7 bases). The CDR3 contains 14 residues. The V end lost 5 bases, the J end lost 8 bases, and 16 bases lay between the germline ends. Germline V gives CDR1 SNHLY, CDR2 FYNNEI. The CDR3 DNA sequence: TGTGCCAGCAGTCCAGGGGAGGGAGGTGATGAGCAGTTCTTC. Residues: CASSPGEGGDEQFF. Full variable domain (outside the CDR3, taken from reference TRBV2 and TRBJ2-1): EPEVTQTPSHQVTQMGQEVILRCVPISNHLYFYWYRQILGQKVEFLVSFYNNEISEKSEIFDDQFSVERPDGSNFTLKIRSTKLEDSAMYFCASSPGEGGDEQFFGPGTRLTVL.

The DNA for the CDR3 is TGCAGTGCTAGAGACCCTAGGGACAGTTTGTCACCCCTCCACTTT. Amino acids: CSARDPRDSLSPLHF. V gene TRBV20-1 combines with J gene TRBJ1-6, with TRBD1 identical over 7 bases. Trimming took 0 bases from V and 10 from J; bases not matched to a gene: 9. This CDR3 comprises 15 residues. Germline-derived CDR1 and CDR2 are DFQATT and SNEGSKA (reference sequence).

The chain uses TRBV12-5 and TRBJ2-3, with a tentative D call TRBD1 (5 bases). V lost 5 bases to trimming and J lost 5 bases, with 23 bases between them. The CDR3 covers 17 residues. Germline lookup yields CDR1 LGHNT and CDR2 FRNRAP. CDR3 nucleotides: TGTGCTAGTGGTCCCGAGCTTTGGGGCGGAGATGTAGATACGCAGTATTTT. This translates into CASGPELWGGDVDTQYF.

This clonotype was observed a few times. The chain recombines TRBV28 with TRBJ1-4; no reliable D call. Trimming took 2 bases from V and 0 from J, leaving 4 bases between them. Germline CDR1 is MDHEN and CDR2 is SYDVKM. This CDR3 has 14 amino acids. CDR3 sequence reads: CASSLIATNEKLFF. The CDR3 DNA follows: TGTGCCAGCAGTTTAATTGCAACTAATGAAAAACTGTTTTTT.

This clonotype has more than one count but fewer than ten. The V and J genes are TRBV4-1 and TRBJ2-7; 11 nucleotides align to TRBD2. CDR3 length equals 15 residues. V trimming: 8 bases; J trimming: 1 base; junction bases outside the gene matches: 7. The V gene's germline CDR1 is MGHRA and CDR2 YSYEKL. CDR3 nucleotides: TGCGCCAGCGCACCGGGACTAGCGGTTTCCTACGAGCAGTACTTC. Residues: CASAPGLAVSYEQYF.

The CDR3 sequence is CAWSFGAGGWSSAGELFF. The CDR3 DNA reads as TGTGCCTGGAGCTTCGGGGCGGGAGGATGGTCCTCAGCCGGGGAGCTGTTTTTT. The chain combines TRBV30 with TRBJ2-2, with 8 bases that match TRBD2. J gave up 6 bases and V 3 bases, and 18 bases lay outside the gene matches. Germline lookup yields CDR1 GTSNPN and CDR2 SVGIG (reference sequence). CDR3 length: 18 amino acids. Full variable domain (outside the CDR3, taken from reference TRBV30 and TRBJ2-2): SQTIHQWPATLVQPVGSPLSLECTVEGTSNPNLYWYRQAAGRGLQLLFYSVGIGQISSEVPQNLSASRPQDRQFILSSKKLLLSDSGFYLCAWSFGAGGWSSAGELFFGEGSRLTVL.

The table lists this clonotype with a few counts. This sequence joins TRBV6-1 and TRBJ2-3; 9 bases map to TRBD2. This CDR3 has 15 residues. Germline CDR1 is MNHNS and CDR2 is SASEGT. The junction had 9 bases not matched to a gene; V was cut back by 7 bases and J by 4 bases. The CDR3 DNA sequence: TGTGCCAGCACGCCACCGGGACTAGCTCCAGATACGCAGTATTTT. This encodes CASTPPGLAPDTQYF.

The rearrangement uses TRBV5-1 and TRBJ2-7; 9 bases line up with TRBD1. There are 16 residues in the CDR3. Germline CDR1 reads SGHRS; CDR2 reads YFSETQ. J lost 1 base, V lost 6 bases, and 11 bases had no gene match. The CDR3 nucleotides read TGCGCCAGCACCCCCCGGGCTGGACAGGGGTCCTACGAGCAGTACTTC. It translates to CASTPRAGQGSYEQYF.

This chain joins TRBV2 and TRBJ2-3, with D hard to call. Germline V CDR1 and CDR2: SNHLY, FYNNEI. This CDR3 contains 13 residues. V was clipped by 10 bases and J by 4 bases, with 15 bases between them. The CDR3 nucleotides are TGTGCCACGTCCCAAGTTGTTTCAGATACGCAGTATTTT. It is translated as CATSQVVSDTQYF.

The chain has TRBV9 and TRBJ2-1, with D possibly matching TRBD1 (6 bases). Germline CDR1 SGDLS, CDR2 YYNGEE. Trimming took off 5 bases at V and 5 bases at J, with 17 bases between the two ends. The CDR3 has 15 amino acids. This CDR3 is CASRLSQDSDNEQFF. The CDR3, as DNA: TGTGCCAGCAGACTTTCCCAGGACAGCGACAATGAGCAGTTCTTC.

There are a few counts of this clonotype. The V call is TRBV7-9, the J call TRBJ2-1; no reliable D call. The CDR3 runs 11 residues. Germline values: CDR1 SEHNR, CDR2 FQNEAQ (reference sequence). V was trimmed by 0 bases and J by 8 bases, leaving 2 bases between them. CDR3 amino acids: CASSLAHEQFF. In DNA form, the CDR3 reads TGTGCCAGCAGCTTAGCCCATGAGCAGTTCTTC.

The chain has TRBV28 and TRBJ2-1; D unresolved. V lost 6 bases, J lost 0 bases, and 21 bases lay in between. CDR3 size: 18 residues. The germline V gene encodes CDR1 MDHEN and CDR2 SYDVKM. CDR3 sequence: CASSSPLGLRSSYNEQFF. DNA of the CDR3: TGTGCCAGCAGCTCCCCCTTGGGGTTGCGGAGCTCCTACAATGAGCAGTTCTTC. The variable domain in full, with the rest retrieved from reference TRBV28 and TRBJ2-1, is DVKVTQSSRYLVKRTGEKVFLECVQDMDHENMFWYRQDPGLGLRLIYFSYDVKMKEKGDIPEGYSVSREKKERFSLILESASTNQTSMYLCASSSPLGLRSSYNEQFFGPGTRLTVL.

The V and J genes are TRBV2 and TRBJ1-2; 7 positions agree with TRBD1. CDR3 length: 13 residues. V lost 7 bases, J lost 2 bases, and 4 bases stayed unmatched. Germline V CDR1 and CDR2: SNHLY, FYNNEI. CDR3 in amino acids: CASKGTENYGYTF. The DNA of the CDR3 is TGTGCCAGCAAAGGGACAGAGAACTATGGCTACACCTTC.

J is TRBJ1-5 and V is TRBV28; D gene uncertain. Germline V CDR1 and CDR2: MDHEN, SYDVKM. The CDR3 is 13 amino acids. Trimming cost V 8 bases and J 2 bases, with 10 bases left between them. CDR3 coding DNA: TGTGCCAGCGGCGGCACGGGCAATCAGCCCCAGCATTTT. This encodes CASGGTGNQPQHF.

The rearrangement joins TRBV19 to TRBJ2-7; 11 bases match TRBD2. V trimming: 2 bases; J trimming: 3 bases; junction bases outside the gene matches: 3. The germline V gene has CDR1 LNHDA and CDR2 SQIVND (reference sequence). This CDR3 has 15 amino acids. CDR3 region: CASSIYGTSGYEQYF. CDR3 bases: TGTGCCAGTAGTATATACGGGACTAGCGGCTACGAGCAGTACTTC.

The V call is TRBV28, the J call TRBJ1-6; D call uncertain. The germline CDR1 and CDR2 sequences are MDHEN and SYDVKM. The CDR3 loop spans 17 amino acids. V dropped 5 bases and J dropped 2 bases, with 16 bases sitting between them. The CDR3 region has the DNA TGTGCCAGCAGTACCTCCCGGGTTGGCGCCTATAATTCACCCCTCCACTTT. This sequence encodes CASSTSRVGAYNSPLHF.

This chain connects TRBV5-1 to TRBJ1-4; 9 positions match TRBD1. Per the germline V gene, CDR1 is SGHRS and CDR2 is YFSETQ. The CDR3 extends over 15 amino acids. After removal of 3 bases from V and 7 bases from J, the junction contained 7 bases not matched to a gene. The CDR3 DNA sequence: TGCGCCAGCAGCTCTAACAGGGGGCGCGGTGAAAAACTGTTTTTT. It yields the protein CASSSNRGRGEKLFF.

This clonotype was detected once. CDR3 residues: CASSNRAGGTYNEQFF. CDR3 nucleotides: TGTGCCAGCAGTAATAGAGCGGGAGGGACCTACAATGAGCAGTTCTTC. The chain combines TRBV9 with TRBJ2-1; 10 nucleotides agree with TRBD2. Germline trimming cut 5 bases from V and 2 bases from J; bases unmatched to any gene: 7. This CDR3 is built from 16 residues. Germline V CDR1 and CDR2: SGDLS, YYNGEE.

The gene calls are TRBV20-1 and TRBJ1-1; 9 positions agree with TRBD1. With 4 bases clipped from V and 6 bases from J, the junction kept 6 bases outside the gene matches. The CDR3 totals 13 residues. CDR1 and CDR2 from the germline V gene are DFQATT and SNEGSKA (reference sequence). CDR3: CSATHRGHPEAFF. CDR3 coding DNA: TGCAGTGCTACCCACAGGGGGCACCCTGAAGCTTTCTTT.

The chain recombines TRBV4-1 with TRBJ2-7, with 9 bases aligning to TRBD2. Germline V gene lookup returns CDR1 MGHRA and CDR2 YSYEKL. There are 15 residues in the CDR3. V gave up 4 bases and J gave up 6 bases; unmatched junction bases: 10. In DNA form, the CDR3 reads TGCGCCAGCAGCCTCGACCTTAGCGGGAGACTCGAGCAGTACTTC. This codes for CASSLDLSGRLEQYF.

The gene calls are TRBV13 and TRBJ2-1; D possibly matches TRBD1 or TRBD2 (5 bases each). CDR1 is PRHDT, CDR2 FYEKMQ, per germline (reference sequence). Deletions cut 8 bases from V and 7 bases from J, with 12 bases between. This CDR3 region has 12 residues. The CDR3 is CASGTQGNEQFF. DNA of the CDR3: TGTGCCAGCGGGACCCAAGGAAATGAGCAGTTCTTC.

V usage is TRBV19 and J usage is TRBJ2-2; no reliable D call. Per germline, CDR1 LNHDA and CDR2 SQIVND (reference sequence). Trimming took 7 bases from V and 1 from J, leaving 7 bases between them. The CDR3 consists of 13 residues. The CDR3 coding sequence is TGTGCCAGTATGTTCGGGAACACCGGGGAGCTGTTTTTT. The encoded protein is CASMFGNTGELFF.

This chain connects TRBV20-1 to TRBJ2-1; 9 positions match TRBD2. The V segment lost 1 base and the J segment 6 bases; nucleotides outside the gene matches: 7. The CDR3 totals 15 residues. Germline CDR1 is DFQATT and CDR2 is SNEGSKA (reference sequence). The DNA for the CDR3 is TGCAGTGCTAGAGGTAGCGGGAGACCTCTCAATGAGCAGTTCTTC. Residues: CSARGSGRPLNEQFF.

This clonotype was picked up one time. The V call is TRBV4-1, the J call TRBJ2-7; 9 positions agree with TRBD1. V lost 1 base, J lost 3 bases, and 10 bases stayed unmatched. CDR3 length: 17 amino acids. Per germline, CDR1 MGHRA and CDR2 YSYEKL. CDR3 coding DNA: TGCGCCAGCAGCCAAGTCTGGGGAGGGGGACAGGGCTACGAGCAGTACTTC. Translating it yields CASSQVWGGGQGYEQYF.

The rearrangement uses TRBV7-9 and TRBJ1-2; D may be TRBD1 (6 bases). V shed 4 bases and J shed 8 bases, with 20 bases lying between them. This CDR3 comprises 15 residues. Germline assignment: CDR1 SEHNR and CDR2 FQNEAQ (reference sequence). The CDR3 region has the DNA TGTGCCAGCAGCTCGCCTTACAGGGTACCGGACGGCTACACCTTC. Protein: CASSSPYRVPDGYTF.